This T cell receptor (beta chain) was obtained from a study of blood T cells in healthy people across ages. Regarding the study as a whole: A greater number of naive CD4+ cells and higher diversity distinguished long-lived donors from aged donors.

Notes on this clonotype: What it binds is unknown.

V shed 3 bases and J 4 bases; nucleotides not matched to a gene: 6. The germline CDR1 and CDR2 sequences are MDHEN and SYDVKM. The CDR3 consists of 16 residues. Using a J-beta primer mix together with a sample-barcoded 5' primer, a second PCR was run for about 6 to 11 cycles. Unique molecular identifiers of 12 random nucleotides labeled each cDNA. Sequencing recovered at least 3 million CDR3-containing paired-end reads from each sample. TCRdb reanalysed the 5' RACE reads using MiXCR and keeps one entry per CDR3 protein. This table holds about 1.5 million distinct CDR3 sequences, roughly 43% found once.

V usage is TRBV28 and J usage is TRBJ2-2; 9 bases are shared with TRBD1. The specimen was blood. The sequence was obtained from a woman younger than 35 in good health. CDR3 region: CASSFPGTGRTGELFF. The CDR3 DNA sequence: TGTGCCAGCAGTTTTCCCGGGACAGGGCGCACCGGGGAGCTGTTTTTT.